This TCR beta chain stems from a study of human T cells and chemical hapten exposure. Study-wide points: Alopecia was present in the donors, so their immune response may differ from healthy people's. Relative to control repertoires, expanded TCRs gave rise to significantly more large CDR3 similarity clusters.

The time point: pre-sensitization, week 0. Treatment noted: therapeutic diphenylcyclopropenone sensitization with weekly scalp DPC. It was the library that attached unique molecular identifiers to individual cDNA molecules. How the authors handled the data: Sequenced samples showed a median of roughly 99,000 TCRs each, with counts running from about 20,000 to 690,000. One entry per CDR3 protein, called by TCRdb with MiXCR from the RACE reads. TCRdb assigned the V and J calls; the authors' analysis was not used. This sample has more than 100,000 distinct CDR3 sequences; approximately 13% occur once, and the top ten carry about 3%. CDR1 MNHEY and CDR2 SVGEGT come from the germline V gene. This CDR3 is built from 13 residues. Trimming stripped 2 bases from V and 5 bases from J, with 7 bases between. Of note for this clonotype: Its antigen is as yet unknown.

The chain couples TRBV6-2 or TRBV6-3 to TRBJ1-5; D gene uncertain. This TCR was sampled from a woman between 18 and 29 years old with alopecia areata. Some clones in this sample may be carry-over from other donors' samples. The sequences come from whole blood, collected in connection with sensitization to the hapten diphenylcyclopropenone (DPC). The CDR3 bases are TGTGCCAGCAGTTACAGGGCAGATCAGCCCCAGCATTTT. As protein: CASSYRADQPQHF.